One and the same sample provided the 26 T cell receptor beta chains below, sequenced in a study of CD8 T cells in ankylosing spondylitis. TCRdb reprocessed the 5' RACE reads with MiXCR, giving one entry per CDR3 protein. The table lists some 140,000 distinct CDR3 sequences, about 8% of them singletons. Sequencing was carried out using synovial fluid, either unsorted or a sorted T cell fraction (not recorded which). The receptors shown here come from a male donor with ankylosing spondylitis.

V is TRBV7-2 and J is TRBJ2-5, with TRBD1 matching 7 bases. Germline assignment: CDR1 SGHTA and CDR2 FQGNSA. Unmatched junction bases numbered 9, after V lost 3 bases and J lost 5 bases. The CDR3 has 15 residues. The CDR3 coding sequence is TGTGCCAGCAGCTTTCGGACAGGAGACTGGGAGACCCAGTACTTC. Protein product: CASSFRTGDWETQYF.

The sample holds many counts of this clonotype. The gene calls are TRBV20-1 and TRBJ1-2; 8 bases align to TRBD1. Germline CDR1 is DFQATT and CDR2 is SNEGSKA (reference sequence). Losses at the gene ends were 0 bases for V and 5 bases for J; bases not matched to a gene: 14. CDR3 length: 17 amino acids. CDR3: CSARDGAGTGDLYGYTF. CDR3 DNA sequence: TGCAGTGCTAGAGACGGCGCCGGGACAGGAGACCTATATGGCTACACCTTC.

This clonotype was seen repeatedly, ten times or more. This chain uses TRBV7-8 with TRBJ1-2; D is uncertain. CDR1 is SGHVS, CDR2 FQNEAQ, per germline. Trimming took 5 bases from V and 0 from J, leaving 13 bases between them. This CDR3 spans 15 amino acids. Here the CDR3 reads CASSRSGGANYGYTF. The CDR3 bases are TGTGCCAGCAGCCGGAGTGGTGGTGCTAACTATGGCTACACCTTC.

This clonotype was seen many times. J is TRBJ2-7 and V is TRBV7-6, with D maybe TRBD1 (6 bases). The CDR3 has 14 amino acids. V lost 3 bases, J lost 2 bases, and 11 bases lay in between. Germline lookup yields CDR1 SGHVS and CDR2 FNYEAQ. Here the CDR3 DNA reads TGTGCCAGCAGCTTGTCACAGGGAGCCTACGAGCAGTACTTC. It yields the protein CASSLSQGAYEQYF.

This clonotype has only a few counts. This chain links TRBV20-1 with TRBJ2-1; 7 nucleotides align to TRBD2. The CDR3 is 11 residues long. After removal of 4 bases from V and 6 bases from J, the junction contained 0 bases not matched to a gene. CDR1 and CDR2 from the germline V gene are DFQATT and SNEGSKA (reference sequence). CDR3 residues: CSATGGNEQFF. Here the CDR3 DNA reads TGCAGTGCTACGGGGGGCAATGAGCAGTTCTTC.

This chain links TRBV7-8 with TRBJ2-5, with a weak D call TRBD2 (7 bases). The CDR3 length is 15 residues. V was pared by 5 bases and J by 5 bases, with 18 bases between. Germline V gene sequence: CDR1 SGHVS, CDR2 FQNEAQ. CDR3 amino acids: CASSRGGGSWETQYF. The CDR3 coding sequence is TGTGCCAGCAGCCGGGGAGGGGGGAGCTGGGAGACCCAGTACTTC.

This clonotype was counted between two and nine times. The chain links TRBV20-1 to TRBJ2-7, with TRBD1 matching over 8 bases. The CDR3 is made up of 15 amino acids. CDR1 DFQATT and CDR2 SNEGSKA come from the germline V gene (reference sequence). V shed 0 bases, J shed 2 bases, and the junction held 6 bases outside the gene matches. For the CDR3, the DNA is TGCAGTGCTAGAGATCCTGTCAGGGGGCCCTACGAGCAGTACTTC. Translating it yields CSARDPVRGPYEQYF.

Only a few counts were recorded for this clonotype. The rearrangement uses TRBV6-1 and TRBJ2-3; D gene uncertain. With 7 bases removed from V and 0 bases from J, the gap between germline ends came to 5 bases. The germline CDR1 and CDR2 sequences are MNHNS and SASEGT. This CDR3 is 12 amino acids long. DNA for the CDR3: TGTGCCAGCATGATTAGCACAGATACGCAGTATTTT. It specifies CASMISTDTQYF.

The CDR3 here is CASSSPLGLAGETDTQYF. CDR3 in DNA: TGTGCCAGCAGCTCCCCCCTTGGACTAGCGGGAGAAACAGATACGCAGTATTTT. This chain joins TRBV11-1 and TRBJ2-3; 13 nucleotides line up with TRBD2. Germline CDR1 reads SGHAT; CDR2 reads FQDESV (reference sequence). This CDR3 is 18 amino acids long. Trimming cost V 4 bases and J 3 bases; bases outside gene matches: 10. The whole variable domain, remainder taken from reference TRBV11-1 and TRBJ2-3, is EAEVAQSPRYKITEKSQAVAFWCDPISGHATLYWYRQILGQGPELLVQFQDESVVDDSQLPKDRFSAERLKGVDSTLKIQPAELGDSAMYLCASSSPLGLAGETDTQYFGPGTRLTVL.

This clonotype has more than one count but fewer than ten. The chain links TRBV2 to TRBJ1-4; tentative D call: TRBD1 (5 bases). Looked up from germline, CDR1 is SNHLY and CDR2 is FYNNEI. This CDR3 spans 12 amino acids. V was cut by 5 bases and J by 11 bases, with 12 bases left in between. In DNA form, the CDR3 reads TGTGCCAGCAGTCCGGGACGCGCGAAACTGTTTTTT. Its protein product is CASSPGRAKLFF.

This clonotype was seen at least ten times. The chain has TRBV7-2 and TRBJ1-6; D perhaps matches TRBD1 (6 bases). V was clipped by 4 bases and J by 14 bases, with 12 bases between them. This CDR3 region has 12 residues. Germline V gene sequence: CDR1 SGHTA, CDR2 FQGNSA. The CDR3 protein is CASSWGGQALHF. The CDR3 coding sequence is TGTGCCAGCAGCTGGGGGGGGCAGGCCCTCCACTTT.

This clonotype showed up many times. The chain employs TRBV11-2 and TRBJ1-1, with D unclear. From germline, CDR1 is SGHAT and CDR2 FQNNGV. Between the trimmed V and J ends, which lost 5 bases and 8 bases, there was a span of 9 bases. The CDR3 is 11 residues long. The CDR3 region is CASSLNIEAFF. The CDR3 region has the DNA TGTGCCAGCAGCCTAAACATAGAAGCTTTCTTT.

A word on this clonotype: An end of the junction differs from the germline gene, which may be a read error. The chain employs TRBV2 and TRBJ1-5, with 8 bases fitting TRBD1. CDR3 length equals 14 residues. Germline V lookup: CDR1 SNHLY, CDR2 FYNNEI. CDR3 nucleotides: TGTGCCAGCAATGAAGACAGGGGCTATCAGCCCCAGCATTTT. Translation gives CASNEDRGYQPQHF.

V and J are TRBV2 and TRBJ1-2; 7 bases fit TRBD1. The CDR3 runs 14 residues. V shed 7 bases, J shed 0 bases, and the junction held 5 bases outside the gene matches. Per germline, CDR1 SNHLY and CDR2 FYNNEI. The CDR3 bases are TGTGCCAGCACCTCCCAGGGGGCTAACTATGGCTACACCTTC. Translation gives CASTSQGANYGYTF.

This clonotype has ten or more counts. The V gene is TRBV28, the J gene TRBJ1-5, with D perhaps matching TRBD1 (6 bases). V was trimmed by 4 bases and J by 7 bases, leaving 11 bases between them. The CDR3 length is 13 residues. Germline V gene data show CDR1 as MDHEN and CDR2 as SYDVKM. The CDR3 region is CASSSGEYQPQHF. In nucleotides, the CDR3 is TGTGCCAGCAGTTCAGGGGAGTACCAGCCCCAGCATTTT.

As to this clonotype: Just one base apart from a much larger clone, this may be a read error. This chain links TRBV28 with TRBJ2-5; D unclear. Per the germline V gene, CDR1 is MDHEN and CDR2 is SYDVKM. V was shortened by 7 bases and J by 4 bases, with 10 bases between the two germline ends. CDR3 size: 12 residues. The CDR3 loop reads CASTELGETQYF. In nucleotides, the CDR3 is TGTGCCAGCACCGAGTTGGGAGAGACCCAGTACTTC.

This clonotype was seen more than once but under ten times. The rearrangement uses TRBV20-1 and TRBJ2-2; D call uncertain. V was clipped by 4 bases and J by 0 bases, with 9 bases between them. In germline, CDR1 is DFQATT, CDR2 SNEGSKA (reference sequence). The CDR3 has 14 amino acids. For the CDR3, the DNA is TGCAGTGCTAACACGGTTACGAACACCGGGGAGCTGTTTTTT. This translates into CSANTVTNTGELFF.

Turning to this clonotype: Since a much larger clone is just one base distant, this may be a read error. This rearrangement joins TRBV28 to TRBJ2-7, with D possibly being TRBD1 (5 bases). Trimming removed 6 bases at V and 2 bases at J, with 8 bases between. Looked up from germline, CDR1 is MDHEN and CDR2 is SYDVKM. This CDR3 comprises 12 residues. The CDR3 is CASRDTAYEQYF. CDR3 nucleotide sequence: TGTGCCAGCAGGGACACCGCCTACGAGCAGTACTTC.

Many counts were recorded for this clonotype. The chain combines TRBV7-3 with TRBJ2-2, with D uncertain. Trimming took 1 base from V and 4 from J, leaving 10 bases between them. This CDR3 region has 15 residues. Germline CDR1 SGHTA, CDR2 FQGTGA. The CDR3 coding sequence is TGTGCCAGCAGCTTAATGAGAGACTCCACCGGGGAGCTGTTTTTT. Encoded protein: CASSLMRDSTGELFF.

This clonotype is termed medium-sized. The chain combines TRBV9 with TRBJ1-1; D is unclear. The CDR3 is 15 amino acids. Germline values: CDR1 SGDLS, CDR2 YYNGEE. Trimming pared 4 bases from V and 0 bases from J, leaving 13 bases between. The CDR3 DNA follows: TGTGCCAGCAGCACACGGACGGGCTTGAACACTGAAGCTTTCTTT. It encodes CASSTRTGLNTEAFF.

V gene TRBV21-1 combines with J gene TRBJ1-2; no DNA check was done on the table's D call, TRBD1. TRBV21-1 is marked as a pseudogene. The CDR3 is 13 amino acids. CDR3 DNA: TGTGCCAGCAGCAAATCGGGACAGGTTTTTTACACCTTC. Protein: CASSKSGQVFYTF.

CDR3 sequence (DNA): TGTGCCACCAGCGGCACGGCCCGTAGCACCCAGCAGTTCTTC. Protein sequence: CATSGTARSTQQFF. The V gene is TRBV15, the J gene TRBJ2-1; D call uncertain. Between the trimmed V and J ends, which lost 5 bases and 11 bases, there was a span of 19 bases. The CDR3 length is 14 residues. Germline CDR1 and CDR2: LNHNV and YYDKDF (reference sequence).

A few counts support this clonotype. The rearrangement links TRBV2 to TRBJ1-2; the D is unclear. Germline V gene lookup returns CDR1 SNHLY and CDR2 FYNNEI. CDR3 size: 13 residues. The ends were cut back, 2 bases at V and 7 bases at J, with 11 bases in the middle. The CDR3 DNA follows: TGTGCCAGCAGTGAAACCGGGTACGCTGGCTACACCTTC. It yields the protein CASSETGYAGYTF.

This clonotype was counted a single time. The CDR3 spells CASSGLAGSSTQYF. The CDR3 DNA reads TGTGCCAGCAGCGGACTAGCGGGGAGCTCGACCCAGTACTTC. V is TRBV2 and J is TRBJ2-5, with 12 bases lining up with TRBD2. This CDR3 has 14 residues. V gave up 6 bases and J gave up 7 bases; unmatched junction bases: 6. Germline CDR1 SNHLY, CDR2 FYNNEI. The complete variable domain, with remaining parts taken from reference TRBV2 and TRBJ2-5, reads EPEVTQTPSHQVTQMGQEVILRCVPISNHLYFYWYRQILGQKVEFLVSFYNNEISEKSEIFDDQFSVERPDGSNFTLKIRSTKLEDSAMYFCASSGLAGSSTQYFGPGTRLLVL.

This clonotype was recorded a few times. The gene calls are TRBV9 and TRBJ2-3, with 9 nucleotides matching TRBD2. The CDR3 runs to 16 residues. Losses at the gene ends were 0 bases for V and 7 bases for J; bases not matched to a gene: 9. From germline, CDR1 is SGDLS and CDR2 YYNGEE. For the CDR3, the DNA is TGTGCCAGCAGCGTAGCCAGCGGGGGGATCGCTAATACGCAGTATTTT. Protein sequence: CASSVASGGIANTQYF.

This clonotype appeared a few times. The chain recombines TRBV6-1 with TRBJ1-1; tentatively, D is TRBD1 (5 bases). V lost 1 base and J 8 bases, leaving 14 bases between the germline ends. CDR3 size: 14 residues. The germline CDR1 and CDR2 sequences are MNHNS and SASEGT. As DNA, the CDR3 is TGTGCCAGCAGTGAAGGCGGGGCCCGGAGCGAAGCTTTCTTT. Translated: CASSEGGARSEAFF.